One sample yielded the 32 T cell receptor beta chains listed below, sequenced in a study of Graves' ophthalmopathy and Graves' hyperthyroidism. Amplification from RNA transcripts yielded the TCR beta CDR3 regions. HTBI-primed first-round RT-PCR preceded second-round multiplex PCR. TCRdb reanalysed the multiplex PCR reads using MiXCR and keeps one entry per CDR3 protein. The sample consists of roughly 400,000 distinct CDR3 sequences, about a sixth of them appearing once. The sample consisted of peripheral blood. The receptor source for this set is an adult woman with stable Graves' hyperthyroidism.

This clonotype occurred many times. V and J are TRBV20-1 and TRBJ2-2; D is ambiguous. Trimming pared 5 bases from V and 1 base from J, leaving 8 bases between. CDR3 size: 13 residues. Germline CDR1 DFQATT, CDR2 SNEGSKA (reference sequence). This CDR3 is CSAGHGNTGELFF. CDR3 bases: TGCAGTGCTGGGCACGGGAACACCGGGGAGCTGTTTTTT.

Details on this clonotype: Just one base apart from a much larger clone, this may be a read error. J is TRBJ1-5 and V is TRBV20-1, with D hard to call. The CDR3 covers 13 residues. Per the germline V gene, CDR1 is DFQATT and CDR2 is SNEGSKA (reference sequence). CDR3 amino acids: CCATTGFYQPQHF. The CDR3, as DNA: TGCTGTGCTACCACCGGGTTTTATCAGCCCCAGCATTTT.

This clonotype was seen repeatedly, ten times or more. J is TRBJ2-7 and V is TRBV29-1, with 9 positions matching TRBD1. This CDR3 contains 13 residues. CDR1 SQVTM and CDR2 ANQGSEA come from the germline V gene. J lost 4 bases, V lost 7 bases, and 8 bases had no gene match. DNA for the CDR3: TGCAGCGCCAACAAGGGACAGGGTTACGAGCAGTACTTC. This translates into CSANKGQGYEQYF.

The chain employs TRBV3-1 and TRBJ1-1, with D perhaps TRBD1 (5 bases). CDR1 and CDR2 from the germline V gene are LGHDT and YNNKEL (reference sequence). The CDR3 runs 16 residues. V was trimmed by 0 bases and J by 1 base, leaving 12 bases between them. The CDR3 sequence is CASSQEAGRGNTEAFF. In DNA form, the CDR3 reads TGTGCCAGCAGCCAAGAAGCGGGGCGCGGGAACACTGAAGCTTTCTTT.

This clonotype has at least ten counts. The chain carries TRBV4-1 and TRBJ2-3; unclear D gene. V was trimmed by 1 base and J by 3 bases, leaving 11 bases between them. Germline lookup yields CDR1 MGHRA and CDR2 YSYEKL. The CDR3 extends over 15 amino acids. The CDR3 DNA sequence: TGCGCCAGCAGCCAAGTAAATACTCCGACAGATACGCAGTATTTT. This gives the protein CASSQVNTPTDTQYF.

The table lists this clonotype with many counts. The chain employs TRBV7-2 and TRBJ2-2; D assignment may be TRBD1 or TRBD2 (5 bases each). Germline V CDR1 and CDR2: SGHTA, FQGNSA. Trimming left V 5 bases short and J 6 bases short, with 22 bases between. The CDR3 totals 17 residues. The CDR3 is CASSPRGRGRRAGELFF. DNA for the CDR3: TGTGCCAGCAGCCCCCGGGGCCGCGGCCGGCGGGCCGGGGAGCTGTTTTTT.

This clonotype was counted many times. The chain links TRBV6-2 or TRBV6-3 to TRBJ1-1; D remains ambiguous. The ends were cut back, 2 bases at V and 1 base at J, with 5 bases in the middle. Germline CDR1 MNHEY, CDR2 SVGEGT. There are 13 residues in the CDR3. The chain's CDR3 is CASSYRGNTEAFF. The CDR3 nucleotides read TGTGCCAGCAGTTACCGGGGGAACACTGAAGCTTTCTTT.

This clonotype was counted ten times or more. V is TRBV30 and J is TRBJ1-2; no reliable D call. V lost 6 bases and J 4 bases, leaving 9 bases between the germline ends. CDR3 length equals 11 residues. Germline V gives CDR1 GTSNPN, CDR2 SVGIG (reference sequence). CDR3 nucleotides: TGTGCCTGCCGGGGAACCTATGGCTACACCTTC. Translation gives CACRGTYGYTF.

The V call is TRBV6-5, the J call TRBJ2-7, with TRBD1 matching over 7 bases. Trimming removed 4 bases from V and 0 bases from J; junction bases left unmatched: 6. This CDR3 has 15 amino acids. From germline, CDR1 is MNHEY and CDR2 SVGAGI. This CDR3 reads CASSSQWDSSYEQYF. The DNA for the CDR3 is TGTGCCAGCAGTTCCCAATGGGACAGCTCCTACGAGCAGTACTTC.

In this sample, this clonotype turned up many times. The genes are TRBV19 and TRBJ2-5; D unclear. The CDR3 extends over 16 amino acids. Trimming cost V 0 bases and J 4 bases, with 15 bases left between them. The germline V gene encodes CDR1 LNHDA and CDR2 SQIVND (reference sequence). The CDR3 is CASSIDRLGRGETQYF. The CDR3, as DNA: TGTGCCAGTAGTATAGATAGGCTAGGCCGTGGAGAGACCCAGTACTTC.

This clonotype came up many times. The gene calls are TRBV3-1 and TRBJ1-1; D uncertain. CDR1 LGHDT and CDR2 YNNKEL come from the germline V gene (reference sequence). Trimming took off 3 bases at V and 1 base at J, with 6 bases between the two ends. The CDR3 totals 13 residues. CDR3 DNA: TGTGCCAGCAGCCAGAGTCCGAACACTGAAGCTTTCTTT. This translates into CASSQSPNTEAFF. The full variable domain, in which reference TRBV3-1 and TRBJ1-1 provide the parts outside the CDR3, is DTAVSQTPKYLVTQMGNDKSIKCEQNLGHDTMYWYKQDSKKFLKIMFSYNNKELIINETVPNRFSPKSPDKAHLNLHINSLELGDSAVYFCASSQSPNTEAFFGQGTRLTVV.

This clonotype was seen repeatedly, ten times or more. In DNA, the CDR3 is TGTGCCAGCACCGGGACAGGCTACGAGCAGTACTTC. It codes for CASTGTGYEQYF. The gene calls are TRBV2 and TRBJ2-7; TRBD1 aligns across 8 bases. Germline-derived CDR1 and CDR2 are SNHLY and FYNNEI. Germline trimming cut 7 bases from V and 3 bases from J; bases unmatched to any gene: 2. The CDR3 consists of 12 residues.

The sample holds many counts of this clonotype. The chain employs TRBV20-1 and TRBJ2-7; 8 bases map to TRBD1. Trimming took 5 bases from V and 3 from J; bases not matched to a gene: 6. The CDR3 has 13 residues. CDR1 is DFQATT and CDR2 is SNEGSKA in the germline V gene (reference sequence). CDR3 loop: CSAVGQDGYEQYF. The CDR3 nucleotides are TGCAGTGCTGTGGGACAGGATGGCTACGAGCAGTACTTC.

This clonotype was picked up many times. The chain couples TRBV5-1 to TRBJ2-5; 12 nucleotides line up with TRBD1. Trimming at V came to 5 bases and at J to 4 bases, leaving 9 bases not matched to a gene. Germline loops: CDR1 SGHRS, CDR2 YFSETQ. The CDR3 extends over 16 amino acids. CDR3 in amino acids: CASRLTGTGGRETQYF. In nucleotides, the CDR3 is TGCGCCAGCAGATTGACCGGGACAGGGGGCAGAGAGACCCAGTACTTC.

This clonotype has at least ten counts. J is TRBJ1-1 and V is TRBV7-8, with 11 bases identical to TRBD1. The length of the CDR3 is 19 residues. In germline, CDR1 is SGHVS, CDR2 FQNEAQ. V shed 2 bases and J 1 base; nucleotides not matched to a gene: 12. CDR3 sequence: CASSLHRTGGATPNTEAFF. In DNA form, the CDR3 reads TGTGCCAGCAGCTTACATCGGACAGGGGGCGCAACACCGAACACTGAAGCTTTCTTT.

This clonotype was counted a few times. Germline is not matched at one junction end, which may reflect a read error. The CDR3 loop is CASSLNGGRAGSNIKYF. The CDR3 bases are TGTGCCAGCAGCTTAAACGGTGGTAGGGCGGGATCAAACATTAAGTACTTC. This chain connects TRBV7-9 to TRBJ2-4, with D perhaps TRBD2 (6 bases). This CDR3 is built from 17 residues. Germline V CDR1 and CDR2: SEHNR, FQNEAQ (reference sequence).

This clonotype has more than one count but fewer than ten. The chain joins TRBV4-2 to TRBJ2-7; TRBD2 matches at 7 bases. The CDR3 totals 15 residues. CDR1 LGHNA and CDR2 YNFKEQ come from the germline V gene. V gave up 1 base and J gave up 2 bases; unmatched junction bases: 5. CDR3 nucleotides: TGTGCCAGCAGCCAAGGCAGCGGGAATGCCTACGAGCAGTACTTC. Its protein product is CASSQGSGNAYEQYF.

This clonotype was seen many times. The V call is TRBV6-1, the J call TRBJ2-2, with a weak D call TRBD2 (5 bases). The V gene lost 6 bases and the J gene lost 5 bases, with 19 bases spanning the gap. The CDR3 extends over 16 amino acids. CDR1 and CDR2 from the germline V gene are MNHNS and SASEGT. The CDR3 DNA reads as TGTGCCAGCAGCGAACCCCCCGGGGTTAAGACCGGGGAGCTGTTTTTT. Its translation is CASSEPPGVKTGELFF.

The J gene is TRBJ1-1, the V gene TRBV27; D gene uncertain. CDR3 size: 15 residues. Per germline, CDR1 MNHEY and CDR2 SMNVEV (reference sequence). Trimming removed 4 bases at V and 0 bases at J, with 12 bases between. CDR3 DNA sequence: TGTGCCAGCAGTTCATATAGGACGGTGAACACTGAAGCTTTCTTT. Translation: CASSSYRTVNTEAFF.

This clonotype was seen many times. Germline is not matched at one junction end, which may reflect a read error. The V call is TRBV7-6, the J call TRBJ2-7, with D perhaps TRBD1 (5 bases). This CDR3 has 16 residues. From germline, CDR1 is SGHVS and CDR2 FNYEAQ. CDR3 residues: CASSLGSGYGGDEQHF. In DNA form, the CDR3 reads TGTGCCAGCAGCTTAGGCTCAGGGTACGGTGGCGACGAGCAGCACTTC.

This clonotype has a count of ten or more. The CDR3 is CASSALTGRYEQYF. In DNA, the CDR3 is TGTGCCAGCAGTGCCTTGACAGGAAGGTACGAGCAGTACTTC. The chain is built from TRBV6-2 or TRBV6-3 and TRBJ2-7; possible D gene TRBD1, 6 bases. The CDR3 spans 14 residues. V was trimmed by 5 bases and J by 4 bases, leaving 15 bases between them. CDR1 is MNHEY, CDR2 SVGEGT, per germline.

This clonotype was seen many times. No conserved phenylalanine or tryptophan ends this CDR3, so it is likely a read error. The chain recombines TRBV7-8 with TRBJ2-5; TRBD2 matches at 7 bases. The CDR3 totals 14 residues. From germline, CDR1 is SGHVS and CDR2 FQNEAQ. J was trimmed by 5 bases and V by 6 bases; bases with no gene match: 9. The CDR3 DNA reads TGTGCCAGCAGAGGGGACTATCAATTGGAGACCCAGTACCTC. Translated: CASRGDYQLETQYL.

This clonotype was observed a few times. The rearrangement uses TRBV12-3 or TRBV12-4 and TRBJ2-3, with TRBD2 matching over 11 bases. The V segment lost 6 bases and the J segment 2 bases; nucleotides outside the gene matches: 4. The CDR3 length is 15 residues. The CDR3: CASSRTSGHTDTQYF. The DNA of the CDR3 is TGTGCCAGCAGCCGGACTAGCGGGCACACAGATACGCAGTATTTT.

This clonotype was counted ten times or more. This chain uses TRBV7-8 with TRBJ1-3, with unresolved D. The CDR3 length is 17 residues. The V end lost 5 bases, the J end lost 0 bases, and 17 bases lay between the germline ends. Germline CDR1 and CDR2: SGHVS and FQNEAQ. The CDR3 DNA follows: TGTGCCAGCAGCCCCTTCCTGGTACACCCCTCTGGAAACACCATATATTTT. Amino acids: CASSPFLVHPSGNTIYF. The full variable domain, rest sourced from reference TRBV7-8 and TRBJ1-3, is GAGVSQSPRYKVAKRGQDVALRCDPISGHVSLFWYQQALGQGPEFLTYFQNEAQLDKSGLPSDRFFAERPEGSVSTLKIQRTQQEDSAVYLCASSPFLVHPSGNTIYFGEGSWLTVV.

This clonotype was seen at least ten times. CDR3 protein: CAGTGTSAEETQYF. Here the CDR3 DNA reads TGTGCCGGTACCGGGACTAGCGCTGAAGAGACCCAGTACTTC. This rearrangement joins TRBV6-5 to TRBJ2-5; TRBD2 agrees at 10 bases. CDR1 and CDR2 (germline): MNHEY, SVGAGI. V shed 11 bases and J 3 bases; nucleotides not matched to a gene: 9. The CDR3 contains 14 residues.

V and J are TRBV28 and TRBJ1-5; 8 bases map to TRBD1. J lost 5 bases, V lost 11 bases, and 8 bases had no gene match. The germline V gene encodes CDR1 MDHEN and CDR2 SYDVKM. The CDR3 contains 13 residues. The CDR3 here is CAGQGAIYQPQHF. The DNA for the CDR3 is TGTGCCGGGCAGGGGGCGATTTATCAGCCCCAGCATTTT.

The chain is built from TRBV2 and TRBJ1-1, with D possibly TRBD1 on 5 matching bases. Trimming cost V 8 bases and J 7 bases, with 23 bases left between them. The CDR3 sequence is 15 residues long. Germline loops: CDR1 SNHLY, CDR2 FYNNEI. CDR3 nucleotide sequence: TGTGCCAGCTGTCCGACAGTTGGCACCTTCGGTGAAGCTTTCTTT. Amino acids: CASCPTVGTFGEAFF.

At least ten counts were recorded for this clonotype. This chain uses TRBV12-3 or TRBV12-4 with TRBJ1-1, with 9 bases that match TRBD1. Unmatched junction bases numbered 7, after V lost 5 bases and J lost 3 bases. The CDR3 spans 15 residues. For the CDR3, the DNA is TGTGCCAGCAGTCACGCGACAGGGGGGGACACTGAAGCTTTCTTT. Translation: CASSHATGGDTEAFF.

The chain joins TRBV6-1 to TRBJ1-3; D perhaps matches TRBD1 (5 bases). The germline CDR1 and CDR2 sequences are MNHNS and SASEGT. This CDR3 contains 14 residues. V lost 2 bases, J lost 7 bases, and 12 bases lay in between. In nucleotides, the CDR3 is TGTGCCAGCAGTGAATCTCGGAGGGGCAACACCATATATTTT. The encoded protein is CASSESRRGNTIYF.

This clonotype was seen many times. The rearrangement joins TRBV7-9 to TRBJ2-5; tentative D call: TRBD2 (6 bases). This CDR3 spans 17 amino acids. Germline CDR1 is SEHNR and CDR2 is FQNEAQ (reference sequence). Trimming stripped 5 bases from V and 1 base from J, with 20 bases between. CDR3 DNA: TGTGCCAGCAGCCCATTATTTACCGGGGGAGTCCAAGAGACCCAGTACTTC. As protein: CASSPLFTGGVQETQYF.

The chain uses TRBV6-1 and TRBJ1-2, with D tentatively TRBD1 (6 bases). This CDR3 region has 12 residues. Germline CDR1 reads MNHNS; CDR2 reads SASEGT. V lost 4 bases to trimming and J lost 8 bases, with 11 bases between them. The CDR3 DNA reads as TGTGCCAGCAGTGCAGGGGTTAGCGGCTACACCTTC. This gives the protein CASSAGVSGYTF.

This clonotype came up many times. V and J are TRBV7-2 and TRBJ1-5; the D is unclear. Trimming took 8 bases from V and 2 from J, leaving 7 bases between them. The CDR3 sequence is 12 residues long. Germline V gene lookup returns CDR1 SGHTA and CDR2 FQGNSA. The CDR3 sequence is CASSVGNQPQHF. The CDR3, as DNA: TGTGCCAGCTCCGTCGGCAATCAGCCCCAGCATTTT.